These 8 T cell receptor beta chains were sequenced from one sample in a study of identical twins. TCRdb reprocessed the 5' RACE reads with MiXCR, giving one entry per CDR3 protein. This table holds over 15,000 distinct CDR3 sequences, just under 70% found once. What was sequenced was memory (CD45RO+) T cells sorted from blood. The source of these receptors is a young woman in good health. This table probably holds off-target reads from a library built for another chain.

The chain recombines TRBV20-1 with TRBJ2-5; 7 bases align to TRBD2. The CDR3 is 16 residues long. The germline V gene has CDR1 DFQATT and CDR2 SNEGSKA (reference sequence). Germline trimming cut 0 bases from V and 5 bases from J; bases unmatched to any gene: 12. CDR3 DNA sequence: TGCAGTGCTAGAGATACGAGGATTCGCGGGAGTGAGACCCAGTACTTC. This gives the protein CSARDTRIRGSETQYF.

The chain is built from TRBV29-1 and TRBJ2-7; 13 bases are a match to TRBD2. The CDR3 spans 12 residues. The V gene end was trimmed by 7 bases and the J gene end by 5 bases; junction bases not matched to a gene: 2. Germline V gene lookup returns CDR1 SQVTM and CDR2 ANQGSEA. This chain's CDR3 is CSGTSGSHEQYF. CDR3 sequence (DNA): TGCAGCGGGACTAGCGGGAGCCACGAGCAGTACTTC.

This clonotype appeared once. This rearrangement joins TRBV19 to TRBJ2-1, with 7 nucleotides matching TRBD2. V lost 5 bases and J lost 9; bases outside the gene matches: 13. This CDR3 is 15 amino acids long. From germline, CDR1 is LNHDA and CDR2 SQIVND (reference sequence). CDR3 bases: TGTGCCAGTAGTCCCCCGCCCCGGGGGGAAGGTGAGCAGTTCTTC. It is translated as CASSPPPRGEGEQFF.

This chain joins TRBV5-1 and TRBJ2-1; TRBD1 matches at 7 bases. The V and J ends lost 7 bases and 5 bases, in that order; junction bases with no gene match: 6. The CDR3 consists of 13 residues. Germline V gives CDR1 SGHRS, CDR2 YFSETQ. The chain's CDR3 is CASCRDSHNEQFF. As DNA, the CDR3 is TGCGCCAGCTGCCGGGACAGCCACAATGAGCAGTTCTTC.

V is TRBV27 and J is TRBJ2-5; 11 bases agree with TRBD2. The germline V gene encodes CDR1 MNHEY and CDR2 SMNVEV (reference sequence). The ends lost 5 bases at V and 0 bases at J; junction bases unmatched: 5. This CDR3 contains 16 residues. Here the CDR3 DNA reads TGTGCCAGCAGTCCAAGACTAGCGGGGTACCAAGAGACCCAGTACTTC. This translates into CASSPRLAGYQETQYF.

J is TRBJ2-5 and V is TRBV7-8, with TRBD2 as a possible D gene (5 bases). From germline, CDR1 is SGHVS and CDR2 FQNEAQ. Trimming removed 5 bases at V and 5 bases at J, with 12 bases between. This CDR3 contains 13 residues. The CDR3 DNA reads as TGTGCCAGCAGCCCCGGAGGATTGGAGACCCAGTACTTC. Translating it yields CASSPGGLETQYF.

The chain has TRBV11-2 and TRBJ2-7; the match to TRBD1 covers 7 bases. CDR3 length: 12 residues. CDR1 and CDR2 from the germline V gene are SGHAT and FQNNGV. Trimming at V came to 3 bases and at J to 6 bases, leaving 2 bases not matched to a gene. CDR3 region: CASSFPGGEQYF. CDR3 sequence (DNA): TGTGCCAGCAGCTTCCCAGGGGGCGAGCAGTACTTC. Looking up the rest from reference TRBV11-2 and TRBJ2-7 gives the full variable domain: EAGVAQSPRYKIIEKRQSVAFWCNPISGHATLYWYQQILGQGPKLLIQFQNNGVVDDSQLPKDRFSAERLKGVDSTLKIQPAKLEDSAVYLCASSFPGGEQYFGPGTRLTVT.

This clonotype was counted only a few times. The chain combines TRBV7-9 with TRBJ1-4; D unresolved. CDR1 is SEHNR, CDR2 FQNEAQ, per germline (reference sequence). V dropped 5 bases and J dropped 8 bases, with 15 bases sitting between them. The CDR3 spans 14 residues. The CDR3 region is CASSLISDPEKLFF. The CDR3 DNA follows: TGTGCCAGCAGCCTTATTTCGGACCCCGAAAAACTGTTTTTT.